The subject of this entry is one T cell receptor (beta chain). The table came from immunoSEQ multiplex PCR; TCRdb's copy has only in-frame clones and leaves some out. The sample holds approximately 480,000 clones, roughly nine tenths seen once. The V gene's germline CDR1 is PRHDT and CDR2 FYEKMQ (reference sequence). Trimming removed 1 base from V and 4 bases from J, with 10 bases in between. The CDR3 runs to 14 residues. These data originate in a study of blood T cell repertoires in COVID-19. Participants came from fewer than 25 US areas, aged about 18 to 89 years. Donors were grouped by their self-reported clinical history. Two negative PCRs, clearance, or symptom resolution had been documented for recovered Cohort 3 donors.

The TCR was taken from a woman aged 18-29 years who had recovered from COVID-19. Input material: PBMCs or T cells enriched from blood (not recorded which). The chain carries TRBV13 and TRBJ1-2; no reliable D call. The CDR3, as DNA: TGTGCCAGCAGCTTAGAAAACACCCTCTATGGCTACACCTTC. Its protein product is CASSLENTLYGYTF. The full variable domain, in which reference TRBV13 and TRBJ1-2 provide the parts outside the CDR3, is AAGVIQSPRHLIKEKRETATLKCYPIPRHDTVYWYQQGPGQDPQFLISFYEKMQSDKGSIPDRFSAQQFSDYHSELNMSSLELGDSALYFCASSLENTLYGYTFGSGTRLTVV.